A single sample gave rise to the 29 T cell receptor beta chains below, sequenced in a study of blood T cell repertoires in COVID-19. Repertoires were generated with immunoSEQ multiplex PCR, while TCRdb's copy carries only in-frame clones and drops some. This sample carries 100,000 to 150,000 clones, 81% of them seen once, and the ten largest clones take approximately 18%. The material sequenced was peripheral blood. The source is a man aged 30-40 years with COVID-19, enrolled during active disease.

V is TRBV7-9 and J is TRBJ1-1; 7 bases are a match to TRBD1. V lost 5 bases and J lost 4; bases outside the gene matches: 10. The CDR3 is made up of 15 amino acids. The germline CDR1 and CDR2 sequences are SEHNR and FQNEAQ (reference sequence). The CDR3 coding sequence is TGTGCCAGCAGCCGCCGCACAGGGGTGGGCACTGAAGCTTTCTTT. Translating gives CASSRRTGVGTEAFF.

This clone was picked up one time. This chain joins TRBV4-1 and TRBJ1-2; no reliable D call. From germline, CDR1 is MGHRA and CDR2 YSYEKL. CDR3 length: 16 residues. With 2 bases removed from V and 3 bases from J, the gap between germline ends came to 16 bases. The CDR3 spells CASSQFLSVSYYGYTF. The DNA for the CDR3 is TGCGCCAGCAGCCAATTCTTGAGCGTAAGCTACTATGGCTACACCTTC.

This chain uses TRBV11-1 with TRBJ2-1; TRBD2 might be the D (5 bases). Germline lookup yields CDR1 SGHAT and CDR2 FQDESV (reference sequence). The CDR3 loop spans 16 amino acids. Trimming pared 0 bases from V and 0 bases from J, leaving 9 bases between. This CDR3 reads CASSLARGSSYNEQFF. CDR3 nucleotide sequence: TGTGCCAGCAGCTTAGCTCGGGGTAGCTCCTACAATGAGCAGTTCTTC.

In nucleotides, the CDR3 is TGTGCCTGGAGTGGGTCGGGAGTTCATGGTGAGCAGTTCTTC. As protein: CAWSGSGVHGEQFF. The V gene is TRBV30, the J gene TRBJ2-1; D might be TRBD2 (6 bases). The CDR3 runs 14 residues. Germline lookup yields CDR1 GTSNPN and CDR2 SVGIG (reference sequence). V lost 1 base to trimming and J lost 9 bases, with 16 bases between them.

J is TRBJ2-2 and V is TRBV3-1 (or the pseudogene TRBV3-2), with a tentative D call TRBD1 (5 bases). This CDR3 is built from 13 residues. Trimming took 4 bases from V and 6 from J, leaving 9 bases between them. Germline loops: CDR1 LGHDT, CDR2 YNNKEL (reference sequence). CDR3 sequence reads: CASSRGVAGELFF. Here the CDR3 DNA reads TGTGCCAGCAGCCGGGGCGTAGCCGGGGAGCTGTTTTTT.

The chain employs TRBV10-3 and TRBJ1-5, with D perhaps TRBD1 (5 bases). CDR1 and CDR2 (germline): ENHRY, SYGVKD. V gave up 0 bases and J gave up 0 bases, with 9 bases separating them. The CDR3 contains 16 residues. The CDR3 nucleotides read TGTGCCATCAGTGAGTCGAGACAGATTAGCAATCAGCCCCAGCATTTT. Protein product: CAISESRQISNQPQHF.

The chain uses TRBV20-1 and TRBJ2-7; TRBD1 might be the D (6 bases). Germline loops: CDR1 DFQATT, CDR2 SNEGSKA (reference sequence). There are 11 residues in the CDR3. Between the trimmed V and J ends, which lost 6 bases and 3 bases, there was a span of 9 bases. In DNA, the CDR3 is TGCAGTGCCCTACAGGGCTACGAGCAGTACTTC. The encoded protein is CSALQGYEQYF.

The chain joins TRBV3-1 (or the pseudogene TRBV3-2) to TRBJ2-3; possible D gene TRBD1, 6 bases. The V and J ends lost 8 bases and 0 bases respectively, with 12 bases between them. CDR1 is LGHDT and CDR2 is YNNKEL in the germline V gene (reference sequence). The CDR3 runs 14 residues. The CDR3 region has the DNA TGTGCCAGCCGTTCTCAGGGGAGCACAGATACGCAGTATTTT. It codes for CASRSQGSTDTQYF.

A single count supports this clone. The gene calls are TRBV19 and TRBJ1-4; D gene ambiguous. With 3 bases removed from V and 4 bases from J, the gap between germline ends came to 9 bases. This CDR3 has 14 residues. From germline, CDR1 is LNHDA and CDR2 SQIVND (reference sequence). The CDR3 DNA reads as TGTGCCAGTAGTATTAAACGGAGTAATGAAAAACTGTTTTTT. It is translated as CASSIKRSNEKLFF.

This clone has more than one count but fewer than ten. This chain links TRBV27 with TRBJ2-7, with TRBD1 as a possible D gene (5 bases). In germline, CDR1 is MNHEY, CDR2 SMNVEV (reference sequence). CDR3 length equals 15 residues. Trimming shortened V by 2 bases and J by 3 bases, and 14 bases separated the two germline ends. The CDR3 DNA reads TGTGCCAGCAGTTTAGTGGGGCAAGTTGGCTACGAGCAGTACTTC. Translated: CASSLVGQVGYEQYF.

V gene TRBV14 combines with J gene TRBJ2-1, with TRBD2 matching 7 bases. Trimming took 0 bases from V and 9 from J; bases not matched to a gene: 5. The CDR3 is 14 residues long. Germline assignment: CDR1 SGHDN and CDR2 FVKESK. The CDR3 DNA is TGTGCCAGCAGCCAAGATCCCAGCGGGATTGAGCAGTTCTTC. Translated: CASSQDPSGIEQFF.

The J gene is TRBJ2-7, the V gene TRBV28; TRBD1 agrees at 10 bases. J gave up 6 bases and V 3 bases, and 5 bases lay outside the gene matches. Germline V CDR1 and CDR2: MDHEN, SYDVKM. This CDR3 is built from 14 residues. CDR3: CASSFRGQGPEQYF. CDR3 DNA: TGTGCCAGCAGTTTTCGGGGACAGGGGCCCGAGCAGTACTTC.

This clone was detected a few times. V and J are TRBV2 and TRBJ2-5, with TRBD2 matching 8 bases. After removal of 8 bases from V and 1 base from J, the junction contained 6 bases not matched to a gene. Germline loops: CDR1 SNHLY, CDR2 FYNNEI. The CDR3 consists of 14 residues. The CDR3 bases are TGTGCCAGCGACGCGGGAGGAATCCAAGAGACCCAGTACTTC. It yields the protein CASDAGGIQETQYF.

This clone was seen only a few times. The chain employs TRBV6-4 and TRBJ2-7; weak D call: TRBD2 (5 bases). Germline V gives CDR1 MRHNA, CDR2 SNTAGT. Trimming removed 3 bases at V and 9 bases at J, with 12 bases between. This CDR3 region has 12 residues. CDR3 region: CASSELVRMQYF. In DNA, the CDR3 is TGTGCCAGCAGTGAACTAGTTCGTATGCAGTACTTC.

This chain joins TRBV28 and TRBJ1-6; weak D call: TRBD1 (5 bases). V was pared by 4 bases and J by 0 bases, with 13 bases between. Germline V gives CDR1 MDHEN, CDR2 SYDVKM. The CDR3 runs to 17 residues. CDR3: CASSSSGNPSYNSPLHF. CDR3 DNA sequence: TGTGCCAGCAGTTCATCAGGGAATCCCTCCTATAATTCACCCCTCCACTTT.

The chain links TRBV6-6 to TRBJ2-1; 9 bases map to TRBD2. Germline V gene lookup returns CDR1 MNHNY and CDR2 SVGAGI (reference sequence). V dropped 8 bases and J dropped 9; count of bases not matched to a gene: 11. The CDR3 runs to 14 residues. The CDR3 here is CASGLAGGVPEQFF. The CDR3 DNA sequence: TGTGCCAGCGGCCTTGCGGGGGGGGTTCCTGAGCAGTTCTTC.

The gene calls are TRBV2 and TRBJ2-2; tentatively, D is TRBD1 (6 bases). Trimming stripped 9 bases from V and 4 bases from J, with 18 bases between. The CDR3 is 15 amino acids. Germline lookup yields CDR1 SNHLY and CDR2 FYNNEI. This chain's CDR3 is CARGDTLDITGELFF. The CDR3 bases are TGTGCCAGGGGGGACACGCTCGATATCACCGGGGAGCTGTTTTTT.

The chain employs TRBV7-9 and TRBJ2-2; tentatively, D is TRBD1 (5 bases). V was clipped by 4 bases and J by 4 bases, with 19 bases between them. Per germline, CDR1 SEHNR and CDR2 FQNEAQ (reference sequence). The CDR3 sequence is 17 residues long. CDR3 amino acids: CASSSPKGQGATGELFF. CDR3 DNA sequence: TGTGCCAGCAGCTCCCCCAAAGGGCAAGGGGCCACCGGGGAGCTGTTTTTT.

In DNA form, the CDR3 reads TGTGCCAGCAGTTTACTTGGCTCGGGGGAGCAGTACTTC. Encoded protein: CASSLLGSGEQYF. This chain uses TRBV27 with TRBJ2-7; D might be TRBD2 (5 bases). The CDR3 runs 13 residues. The ends were cut back, 2 bases at V and 7 bases at J, with 12 bases in the middle. The germline CDR1 and CDR2 sequences are MNHEY and SMNVEV (reference sequence).

The gene calls are TRBV5-6 and TRBJ2-7; D gene unclear. V gave up 4 bases and J gave up 1 base, with 18 bases separating them. CDR3 length: 16 residues. Germline CDR1 and CDR2: SGHDT and YYEEEE. CDR3 region: CASSHLQEPLSYEQYF. The CDR3 DNA reads TGTGCCAGCAGCCACCTCCAGGAACCTTTGTCCTACGAGCAGTACTTC.

The chain couples TRBV5-1 to TRBJ1-1; perhaps TRBD1 as D (5 bases). Trimming left V 7 bases short and J 4 bases short, with 17 bases between. CDR1 and CDR2 (germline): SGHRS, YFSETQ. The CDR3 contains 14 residues. CDR3 amino acids: CASSQGGYSTEAFF. The CDR3 coding sequence is TGCGCCAGCTCCCAGGGAGGGTATAGCACTGAAGCTTTCTTT.

This clone was recorded only once. The J gene is TRBJ2-5, the V gene TRBV13; TRBD2 agrees at 11 bases. This CDR3 has 14 amino acids. The trim removed 3 bases at V and 4 bases at J, leaving 1 base unmatched. Germline CDR1 and CDR2: PRHDT and FYEKMQ (reference sequence). CDR3 region: CASSFGTSGETQYF. CDR3 DNA sequence: TGTGCCAGCAGCTTCGGGACTAGCGGAGAGACCCAGTACTTC.

The chain couples TRBV5-5 to TRBJ2-1; the D gene is possibly TRBD2 (6 bases). The CDR3 sequence is 16 residues long. Germline V gene sequence: CDR1 SGHKS, CDR2 YYEKEE (reference sequence). V was shortened by 2 bases and J by 2 bases, with 14 bases between the two germline ends. CDR3 coding DNA: TGTGCCAGCAGCTTCGCCGGGACTCACCCCTACAATGAGCAGTTCTTC. Protein sequence: CASSFAGTHPYNEQFF.

The chain links TRBV15 to TRBJ2-7; TRBD2 matches 8 bases. The CDR3 runs 13 residues. The V gene's germline CDR1 is LNHNV and CDR2 YYDKDF (reference sequence). The trim removed 3 bases at V and 6 bases at J, leaving 4 bases unmatched. CDR3: CATSSGRASEQYF. CDR3 in DNA: TGTGCCACCAGCAGCGGGAGGGCCTCCGAGCAGTACTTC.

This sequence joins TRBV6-6 and TRBJ1-4; 7 bases agree with TRBD1. Trimming took 10 bases from V and 0 from J; bases not matched to a gene: 8. Germline CDR1 is MNHNY and CDR2 is SVGAGI (reference sequence). CDR3 length: 15 residues. In DNA, the CDR3 is TGTGCCACCCGACAGGGCATTACAACTAATGAAAAACTGTTTTTT. Translated: CATRQGITTNEKLFF.

The DNA for the CDR3 is TGTGCCACCAAGGGTCCGGGGAACTATGGCTACACCTTC. Translating it yields CATKGPGNYGYTF. J is TRBJ1-2 and V is TRBV24-1; D remains ambiguous. The germline V gene encodes CDR1 KGHDR and CDR2 SFDVKD. The CDR3 length is 13 residues. V was cut by 8 bases and J by 2 bases, with 11 bases left in between.

V usage is TRBV30 and J usage is TRBJ2-7, with D hard to call. The germline CDR1 and CDR2 sequences are GTSNPN and SVGIG (reference sequence). V gave up 3 bases and J gave up 3 bases, with 12 bases separating them. The CDR3 length is 13 residues. The CDR3 DNA follows: TGTGCCTGGAGCAGAGTACAGTTCTACGAGCAGTACTTC. Amino acid sequence: CAWSRVQFYEQYF.

The chain links TRBV11-2 to TRBJ2-3; tentative D call: TRBD1 (5 bases). CDR1 is SGHAT, CDR2 FQNNGV, per germline. This CDR3 spans 16 amino acids. Trimming stripped 0 bases from V and 3 bases from J, with 13 bases between. CDR3 protein: CASSLDRASRTDTQYF. The DNA for the CDR3 is TGTGCCAGCAGCTTAGACAGGGCGAGTAGGACAGATACGCAGTATTTT.

The genes are TRBV11-3 and TRBJ2-3; 8 bases fit TRBD2. In germline, CDR1 is SGHNT, CDR2 YENEEA. The V segment lost 4 bases and the J segment 5 bases; nucleotides outside the gene matches: 11. The CDR3 covers 16 residues. Written as DNA, the CDR3 is TGTGCCAGCAGCTATGGTAGCGGGATCGGGGAAGATACGCAGTATTTT. Its translation: CASSYGSGIGEDTQYF.